This T cell receptor (beta chain) was retrieved from a study of shared clonotypes between healthy human individuals. Researchers partitioned CD4+ cells into CD45RA+ naive and CD45RA-negative memory subsets. Overall study findings and caveats: Between a few donors, naive CD4 clonotypes were shared at a level of around 5.2%. How much donors shared clonotypes was expected to be affected by sequencing depth.

Note on this clone: Antigen: not known.

V was cut by 6 bases and J by 0 bases, with 14 bases left in between. The CDR3 sequence is 14 residues long. Germline V lookup: CDR1 SQVTM, CDR2 ANQGSEA. Deep level was the assay's run setting. Data came from immunoSEQ multiplex PCR; TCRdb stores just in-frame clones and leaves some out. The table includes 2 million to 3 million clones, roughly 93% detected once. This rearrangement joins TRBV29-1 to TRBJ1-1; maybe TRBD1 (5 bases). The source is a man aged 18 to 35 in good health. Some clones in this sample may be carry-over from other donors' samples. Sequencing was carried out using naive CD4+ T cells from PBMCs. The sample's subset: CD45RA+ positively selected. The CDR3 DNA reads TGCAGCGTAGCAACCGGGACGGTGAACACTGAAGCTTTCTTT. It specifies CSVATGTVNTEAFF. The full variable domain, completed using reference TRBV29-1 and TRBJ1-1, is SAVISQKPSRDICQRGTSLTIQCQVDSQVTMMFWYRQQPGQSLTLIATANQGSEATYESGFVIDKFPISRPNLTFSTLTVSNMSPEDSSIYLCSVATGTVNTEAFFGQGTRLTVV.